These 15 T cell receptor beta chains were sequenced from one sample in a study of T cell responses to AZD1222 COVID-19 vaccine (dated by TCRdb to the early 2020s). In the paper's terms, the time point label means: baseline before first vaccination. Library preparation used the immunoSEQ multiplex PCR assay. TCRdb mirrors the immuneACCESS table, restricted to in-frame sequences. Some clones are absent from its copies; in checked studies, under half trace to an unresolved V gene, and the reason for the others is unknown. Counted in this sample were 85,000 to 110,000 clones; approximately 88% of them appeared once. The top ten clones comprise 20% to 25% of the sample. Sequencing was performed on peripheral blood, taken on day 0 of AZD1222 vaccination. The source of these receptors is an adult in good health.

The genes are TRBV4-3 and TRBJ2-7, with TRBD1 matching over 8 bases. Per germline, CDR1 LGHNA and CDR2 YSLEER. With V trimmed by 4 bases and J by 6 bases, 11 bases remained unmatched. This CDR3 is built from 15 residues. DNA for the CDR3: TGCGCCAGCAGCCGCAGCTTTGGACAGGGTTCCGAGCAGTACTTC. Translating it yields CASSRSFGQGSEQYF.

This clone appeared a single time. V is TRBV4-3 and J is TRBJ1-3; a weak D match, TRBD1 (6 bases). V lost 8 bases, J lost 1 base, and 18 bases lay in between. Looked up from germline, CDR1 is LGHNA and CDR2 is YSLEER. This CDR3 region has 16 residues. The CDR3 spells CASARSTGPSGNTIYF. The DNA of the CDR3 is TGCGCCAGCGCCCGCTCGACAGGCCCTTCTGGAAACACCATATATTTT.

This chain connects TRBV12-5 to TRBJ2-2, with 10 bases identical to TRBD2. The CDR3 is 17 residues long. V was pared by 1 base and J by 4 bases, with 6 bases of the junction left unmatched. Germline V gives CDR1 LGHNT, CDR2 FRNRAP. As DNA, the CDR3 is TGTGCTAGTGGTTTGGCCGGGACTAGCGAGGTCACCGGGGAGCTGTTTTTT. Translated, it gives CASGLAGTSEVTGELFF. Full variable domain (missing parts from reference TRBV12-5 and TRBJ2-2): DARVTQTPRHKVTEMGQEVTMRCQPILGHNTVFWYRQTMMQGLELLAYFRNRAPLDDSGMPKDRFSAEMPDATLATLKIQPSEPRDSAVYFCASGLAGTSEVTGELFFGEGSRLTVL.

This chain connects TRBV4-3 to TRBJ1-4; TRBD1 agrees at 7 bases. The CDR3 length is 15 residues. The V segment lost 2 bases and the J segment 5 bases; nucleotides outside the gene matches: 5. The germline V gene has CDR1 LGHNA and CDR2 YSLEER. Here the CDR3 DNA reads TGCGCCAGCAGCCAATCCGGGACAGCAAATGAAAAACTGTTTTTT. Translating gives CASSQSGTANEKLFF.

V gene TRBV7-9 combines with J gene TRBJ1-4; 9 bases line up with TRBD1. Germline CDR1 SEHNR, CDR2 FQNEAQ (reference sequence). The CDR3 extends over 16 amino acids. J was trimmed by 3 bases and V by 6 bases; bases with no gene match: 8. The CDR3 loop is CASRLGQGLANEKLFF. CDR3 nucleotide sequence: TGTGCCAGCAGGCTGGGACAGGGATTAGCTAATGAAAAACTGTTTTTT.

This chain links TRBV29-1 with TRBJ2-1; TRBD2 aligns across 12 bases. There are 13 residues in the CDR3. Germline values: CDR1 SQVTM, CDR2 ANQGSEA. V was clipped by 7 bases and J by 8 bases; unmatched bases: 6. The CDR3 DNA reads TGCAGCGCCGGCCGGACTAGCGGGGATGAGCAGTTCTTC. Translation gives CSAGRTSGDEQFF.

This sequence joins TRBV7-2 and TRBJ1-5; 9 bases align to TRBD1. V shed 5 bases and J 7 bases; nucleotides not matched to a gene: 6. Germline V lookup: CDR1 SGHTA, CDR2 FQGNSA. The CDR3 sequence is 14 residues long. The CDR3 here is CASSPQGAGQPQHF. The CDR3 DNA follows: TGTGCCAGCAGCCCACAGGGGGCGGGACAGCCCCAGCATTTT.

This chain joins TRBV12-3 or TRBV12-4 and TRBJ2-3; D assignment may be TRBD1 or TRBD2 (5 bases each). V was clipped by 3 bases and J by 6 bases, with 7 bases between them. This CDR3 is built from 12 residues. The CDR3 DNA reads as TGTGCCAGCAGTTTGAGGGGTGATACGCAGTATTTT. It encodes CASSLRGDTQYF.

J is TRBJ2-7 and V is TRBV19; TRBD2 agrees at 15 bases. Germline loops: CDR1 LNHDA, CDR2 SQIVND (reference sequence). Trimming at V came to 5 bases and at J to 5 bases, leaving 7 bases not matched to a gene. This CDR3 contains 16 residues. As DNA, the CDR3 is TGTGCCAGTAGTCCGCGGACTAGCGGGAGGGGAGACGAGCAGTACTTC. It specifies CASSPRTSGRGDEQYF.

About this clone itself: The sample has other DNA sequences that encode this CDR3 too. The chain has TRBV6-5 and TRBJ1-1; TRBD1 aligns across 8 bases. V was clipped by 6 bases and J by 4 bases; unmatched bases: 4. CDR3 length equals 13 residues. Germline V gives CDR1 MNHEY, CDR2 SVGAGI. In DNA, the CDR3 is TGTGCCAGCAGCCAACAGGGGGGCACTGAAGCTTTCTTT. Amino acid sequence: CASSQQGGTEAFF.

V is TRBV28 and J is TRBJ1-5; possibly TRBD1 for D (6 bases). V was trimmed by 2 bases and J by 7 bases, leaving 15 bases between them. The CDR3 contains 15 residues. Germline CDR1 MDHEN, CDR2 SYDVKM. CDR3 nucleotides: TGTGCCAGCAGTTTAACCGGGACATTGGAACAGCCCCAGCATTTT. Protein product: CASSLTGTLEQPQHF.

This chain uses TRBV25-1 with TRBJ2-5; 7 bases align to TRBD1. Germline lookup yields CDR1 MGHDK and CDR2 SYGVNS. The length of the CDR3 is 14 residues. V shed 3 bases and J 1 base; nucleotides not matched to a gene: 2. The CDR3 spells CASSDGQAQETQYF. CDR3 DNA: TGTGCCAGCAGTGATGGACAGGCCCAAGAGACCCAGTACTTC.

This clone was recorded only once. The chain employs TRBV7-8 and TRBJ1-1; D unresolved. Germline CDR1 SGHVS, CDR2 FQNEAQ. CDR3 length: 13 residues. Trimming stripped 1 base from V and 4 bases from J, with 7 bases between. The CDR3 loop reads CASSLVGSTEAFF. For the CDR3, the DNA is TGTGCCAGCAGCTTAGTTGGTTCCACTGAAGCTTTCTTT.

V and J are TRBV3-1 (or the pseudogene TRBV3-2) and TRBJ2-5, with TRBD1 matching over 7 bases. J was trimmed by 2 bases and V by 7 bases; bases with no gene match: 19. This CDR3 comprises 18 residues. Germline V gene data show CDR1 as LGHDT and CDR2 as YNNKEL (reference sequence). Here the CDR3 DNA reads TGTGCCAGCACCAGAAGTTACTCTCGGGACAGCCAACAAGAGACCCAGTACTTC. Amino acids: CASTRSYSRDSQQETQYF.

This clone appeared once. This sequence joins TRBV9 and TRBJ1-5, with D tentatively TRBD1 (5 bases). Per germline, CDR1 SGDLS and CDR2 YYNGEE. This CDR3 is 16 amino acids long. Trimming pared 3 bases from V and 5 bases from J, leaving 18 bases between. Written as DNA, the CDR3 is TGTGCCAGCAGCGCTCGGGACCTAGGGGACTATCAGCCCCAGCATTTT. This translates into CASSARDLGDYQPQHF. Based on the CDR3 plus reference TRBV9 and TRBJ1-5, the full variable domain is DSGVTQTPKHLITATGQRVTLRCSPRSGDLSVYWYQQSLDQGLQFLIQYYNGEERAKGNILERFSAQQFPDLHSELNLSSLELGDSALYFCASSARDLGDYQPQHFGDGTRLSIL.